The clone carrying this TCR beta chain has a handful of counts. Its antigen is not identified. The data belong to a study of shared clonotypes between healthy human individuals. Regarding the study as a whole: Sharing across four donors was highest in naive CD4 (around 5%) and lowest in memory CD8 (0.4%).

A deep-level run was used for the assay. Generated by immunoSEQ multiplex PCR, the TCRdb table keeps only in-frame clones and is missing some. The data hold 650,000 to 750,000 clones, with around 72% observed a single time. CDR1 is LNHDA, CDR2 SQIVND, per germline (reference sequence). The CDR3 runs 14 residues. V gave up 9 bases and J gave up 1 base, with 13 bases separating them. V gene TRBV19 combines with J gene TRBJ1-5; D may be TRBD1 (5 bases). Material: memory CD4+ T cells sorted from blood. Regarding subset: CD45RA-negative fraction. This receptor was taken from a woman aged 25 to 39 in good health. As DNA, the CDR3 is TGTGCCAGCAGACAGTCTCAGAGCAATCAGCCCCAGCATTTT. As protein: CASRQSQSNQPQHF.